Listed below are T cell receptor beta chains from one sample, sequenced in a study of blood T cell repertoires in COVID-19. Generated by immunoSEQ multiplex PCR, the TCRdb table keeps only in-frame clones and is missing some. The table lists 450,000 to 600,000 clones, roughly 87% of them singletons, with roughly 0.7% in the top ten. The sample was PBMCs or T cells enriched from blood (not recorded which). Receptor source: a woman aged 18-29 years who had recovered from COVID-19. Both conserved end residues are part of each CDR3. The order of the fields is V gene, J gene, clone size, D gene, CDR3 DNA, CDR3 protein. D genes are given only for firm matches. Size values are once, few and many counts, or a class for expanded clones, and some rows have none.

v_call: TRBV3-1/TRBV3-2
j_call: TRBJ2-7
clone_size: few
d_call: .
cdr3_nt: TGTGCCAGCAGCCAATTCCTTTCCTACGAGCAGTACTTC
cdr3_aa: CASSQFLSYEQYF

v_call: TRBV28
j_call: TRBJ1-5
clone_size: .
d_call: .
cdr3_nt: TGTGCCGTGCAGGGAAGCAATCAGCCCCAGCATTTT
cdr3_aa: CAVQGSNQPQHF

v_call: TRBV7-7
j_call: TRBJ2-1
clone_size: .
d_call: TRBD2
cdr3_nt: TGTGCTAGCAGCCGGACTAGCGGGGTCGGCAATGAGCAGTTCTTC
cdr3_aa: CASSRTSGVGNEQFF

v_call: TRBV2
j_call: TRBJ2-7
clone_size: .
d_call: TRBD2
cdr3_nt: TGTGCCAGCAGTAAAGGCGGGGGGCCCTACGAGCAGTACTTC
cdr3_aa: CASSKGGGPYEQYF

v_call: TRBV6-6
j_call: TRBJ1-5
clone_size: .
d_call: TRBD1
cdr3_nt: TGTGCCATCACAGGGGGCAGCCAGCCCCAGCATTTT
cdr3_aa: CAITGGSQPQHF

v_call: TRBV28
j_call: TRBJ1-2
clone_size: .
d_call: .
cdr3_nt: TGTGCCAGCAGTCCGGTGGGCAGCTACTCTAACTATGGCTACACCTTC
cdr3_aa: CASSPVGSYSNYGYTF

v_call: TRBV2
j_call: TRBJ2-7
clone_size: once
d_call: .
cdr3_nt: TGTGCCAGCAATATTGACAGCGACTCCTACGAGCAGTACTTC
cdr3_aa: CASNIDSDSYEQYF

v_call: TRBV19
j_call: TRBJ2-7
clone_size: .
d_call: TRBD1
cdr3_nt: TGTGCCAGTAGTAACGCCTGGGACAGCTCCTACGAGCAGTACTTC
cdr3_aa: CASSNAWDSSYEQYF

v_call: TRBV9
j_call: TRBJ2-7
clone_size: .
d_call: .
cdr3_nt: TGTGCCAGCAGCCTTCTAGGGGGTTCCTACGAGCAGTACTTC
cdr3_aa: CASSLLGGSYEQYF

v_call: TRBV15
j_call: TRBJ1-1
clone_size: .
d_call: .
cdr3_nt: TGTGCCACCAGCAGAGCCCCTACAGTGAACACTGAAGCTTTCTTT
cdr3_aa: CATSRAPTVNTEAFF

v_call: TRBV12-3/TRBV12-4
j_call: TRBJ1-2
clone_size: .
d_call: TRBD1
cdr3_nt: TGTGCCAGCAGTTTCGGACAGGGGAGCTACACCTTC
cdr3_aa: CASSFGQGSYTF

v_call: TRBV3-1/TRBV3-2
j_call: TRBJ1-3
clone_size: .
d_call: .
cdr3_nt: TGTGCCAGCAGCCAACAAAGGATAGACAGGTCAGGAAACACCATATATTTT
cdr3_aa: CASSQQRIDRSGNTIYF

v_call: TRBV9
j_call: TRBJ1-1
clone_size: .
d_call: TRBD1
cdr3_nt: TGTGCCAGCAGCGCCGCCCTGGACAGGTCCTCGGGAGCTTTCTTT
cdr3_aa: CASSAALDRSSGAFF

v_call: TRBV7-2
j_call: TRBJ2-5
clone_size: once
d_call: TRBD2
cdr3_nt: TGTGCCAGCAGCATACTAGCGGGGGGGCGGGAGACCCAGTACTTC
cdr3_aa: CASSILAGGRETQYF

v_call: TRBV11-2
j_call: TRBJ1-4
clone_size: .
d_call: .
cdr3_nt: TGTGCCAGCAGCCATGGGGGCAGACCCCCCACAACTAATGAAAAACTGTTTTTT
cdr3_aa: CASSHGGRPPTTNEKLFF

v_call: TRBV7-8
j_call: TRBJ1-1
clone_size: few
d_call: .
cdr3_nt: TGTGCCAGCAGCCCCAGGGTATGGGACACTGAAGCTTTCTTT
cdr3_aa: CASSPRVWDTEAFF

v_call: TRBV6-6
j_call: TRBJ1-6
clone_size: .
d_call: TRBD1
cdr3_nt: TGTGCCAGCAGGCTCGGACAGGGGGATTCACCCCTCCACTTT
cdr3_aa: CASRLGQGDSPLHF

v_call: TRBV9
j_call: TRBJ1-1
clone_size: .
d_call: TRBD1
cdr3_nt: TGTGCCAGCAGCGCTACGGGACAGCCGAACACTGAAGCTTTCTTT
cdr3_aa: CASSATGQPNTEAFF

v_call: TRBV4-1
j_call: TRBJ1-1
clone_size: .
d_call: .
cdr3_nt: TGCGCCAGCAGGAGTACCATGAACACTGAAGCTTTCTTT
cdr3_aa: CASRSTMNTEAFF

v_call: TRBV7-9
j_call: TRBJ2-7
clone_size: .
d_call: TRBD2
cdr3_nt: TGTGCCAGCACCCCGGAGCGCGGGAGGTACGAGCAGTACTTC
cdr3_aa: CASTPERGRYEQYF

v_call: TRBV7-9
j_call: TRBJ1-1
clone_size: .
d_call: .
cdr3_nt: TGTGCCAGCAGCCCGGACTTCGCGGGCGCTGAAGCTTTCTTT
cdr3_aa: CASSPDFAGAEAFF

v_call: TRBV7-6
j_call: TRBJ2-7
clone_size: .
d_call: .
cdr3_nt: TGTGCCAGCAGCTCCGCGCGGTCCTACGAGCAGTACTTC
cdr3_aa: CASSSARSYEQYF

v_call: TRBV2
j_call: TRBJ2-3
clone_size: .
d_call: .
cdr3_nt: TGTGCCAGCAGTTGGACCCAGGGCCCAGATACGCAGTATTTT
cdr3_aa: CASSWTQGPDTQYF

v_call: TRBV19
j_call: TRBJ1-1
clone_size: .
d_call: TRBD1
cdr3_nt: TGTGCCAGTAGTTTGCCCCGGACAGGTTTTAACACTGAAGCTTTCTTT
cdr3_aa: CASSLPRTGFNTEAFF

v_call: TRBV11-2
j_call: TRBJ1-1
clone_size: .
d_call: .
cdr3_nt: TGTGCCAGCAGCTTAACCCAGAGCGGTGAAGCTTTCTTT
cdr3_aa: CASSLTQSGEAFF

v_call: TRBV28
j_call: TRBJ2-5
clone_size: .
d_call: .
cdr3_nt: TGTGCCACCTCGTCGAGAGGCGGGGACCAAGAGACCCAGTACTTC
cdr3_aa: CATSSRGGDQETQYF

v_call: TRBV7-9
j_call: TRBJ2-1
clone_size: .
d_call: TRBD2
cdr3_nt: TGTGCCACCTCGACTTTAGCGGGGGGCCTCTCCTACAATGAGCAGTTCTTC
cdr3_aa: CATSTLAGGLSYNEQFF

v_call: TRBV27
j_call: TRBJ1-2
clone_size: .
d_call: .
cdr3_nt: TGTGCCAGCAGTTCGAAACAGGCCCCGCCGGCCTTC
cdr3_aa: CASSSKQAPPAF

v_call: TRBV10-3
j_call: TRBJ1-2
clone_size: .
d_call: .
cdr3_nt: TGTGCCATCAGTGGGACGGGGGGGATGATCGGCTACACCTTC
cdr3_aa: CAISGTGGMIGYTF

v_call: TRBV5-5
j_call: TRBJ1-3
clone_size: .
d_call: .
cdr3_nt: TGTGCCAGCAGCGCGGCCGTTAGGGAGACTGGAAACACCATATATTTT
cdr3_aa: CASSAAVRETGNTIYF

v_call: TRBV3-1/TRBV3-2
j_call: TRBJ2-1
clone_size: .
d_call: TRBD2
cdr3_nt: TGTGCCAGCAGCCAAGATCGGGTAGCGGGGATATACAATGAGCAGTTCTTC
cdr3_aa: CASSQDRVAGIYNEQFF

v_call: TRBV18
j_call: TRBJ1-1
clone_size: .
d_call: TRBD1
cdr3_nt: TGTGCCAGCTCACCAGATTCGGACAGGGGAGTATCTGAAGCTTTCTTT
cdr3_aa: CASSPDSDRGVSEAFF

v_call: TRBV5-8
j_call: TRBJ2-1
clone_size: .
d_call: TRBD2
cdr3_nt: TGTGCCAGCAGCTTGGTAGGTACTAGCGGCTTCTACAATGAGCAGTTCTTC
cdr3_aa: CASSLVGTSGFYNEQFF

v_call: TRBV7-2
j_call: TRBJ1-2
clone_size: .
d_call: .
cdr3_nt: TGTGCCAGCAGCTTGGGACAACTCTTTTATGGCTACACCTTC
cdr3_aa: CASSLGQLFYGYTF

v_call: TRBV2
j_call: TRBJ1-2
clone_size: .
d_call: .
cdr3_nt: TGTGCCAGCAGTGATGAGACAGGTTCCTTCTCGGGCTACACCTTC
cdr3_aa: CASSDETGSFSGYTF

v_call: TRBV18
j_call: TRBJ2-1
clone_size: once
d_call: .
cdr3_nt: TGTGCCAGCTCACCCGACTATTTACACAATGAGCAGTTCTTC
cdr3_aa: CASSPDYLHNEQFF

v_call: TRBV5-8
j_call: TRBJ2-1
clone_size: .
d_call: .
cdr3_nt: TGTGCCAGCAGCTTGCGGGCGCGGGGGCGTGAGCAGTTCTTC
cdr3_aa: CASSLRARGREQFF

v_call: TRBV6-5
j_call: TRBJ1-1
clone_size: .
d_call: TRBD1
cdr3_nt: TGTGCCAGCAGGGTTCGACAGGGCCTGAACACTGAAGCTTTCTTT
cdr3_aa: CASRVRQGLNTEAFF

v_call: TRBV27
j_call: TRBJ1-2
clone_size: .
d_call: TRBD1
cdr3_nt: TGTGCCAGCAGTTCTTTACAGGGGAGCGGCTACACCTTC
cdr3_aa: CASSSLQGSGYTF

v_call: TRBV7-3
j_call: TRBJ2-1
clone_size: few
d_call: TRBD1
cdr3_nt: TGTGCCAGCAGCCCGACAGGGGGCGTTTACAATGAGCAGTTCTTC
cdr3_aa: CASSPTGGVYNEQFF

v_call: TRBV11-2
j_call: TRBJ2-7
clone_size: .
d_call: .
cdr3_nt: TGTGCCAGCAGCCAGGGACGGGGGGCGTACGACGAGCAGTACTTC
cdr3_aa: CASSQGRGAYDEQYF

v_call: TRBV18
j_call: TRBJ2-5
clone_size: .
d_call: .
cdr3_nt: TGTGCCAGCTCACCCCTCAGGGGGGCTGGAGAGACCCAGTACTTC
cdr3_aa: CASSPLRGAGETQYF

v_call: TRBV10-3
j_call: TRBJ2-1
clone_size: .
d_call: .
cdr3_nt: TGTGCCATCACCTCCGCGGCCTACAATGAGCAGTTCTTC
cdr3_aa: CAITSAAYNEQFF

v_call: TRBV6-5
j_call: TRBJ2-3
clone_size: .
d_call: TRBD2
cdr3_nt: TGTGCCAGCAGTTACTCGATGGGGGGGGAGTCTACGCAGTATTTT
cdr3_aa: CASSYSMGGESTQYF

v_call: TRBV2
j_call: TRBJ1-2
clone_size: .
d_call: TRBD1
cdr3_nt: TGTGCCAGCAGTGAGGGATTGGCGGGACAGGGGGCATTGTACTATGGCTACACCTTC
cdr3_aa: CASSEGLAGQGALYYGYTF